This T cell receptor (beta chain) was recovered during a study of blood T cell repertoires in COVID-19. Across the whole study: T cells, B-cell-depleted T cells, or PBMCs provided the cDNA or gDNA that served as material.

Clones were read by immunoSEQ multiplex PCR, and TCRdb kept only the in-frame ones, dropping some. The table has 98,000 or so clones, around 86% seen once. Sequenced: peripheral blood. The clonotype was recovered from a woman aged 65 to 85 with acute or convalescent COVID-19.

The CDR3 sequence is CASSSSDRGKFF. CDR3 nucleotide sequence: TGTGCCAGCAGCTCTTCGGACAGGGGAAAGTTCTTC. The J gene is TRBJ2-1, the V gene TRBV11-2, with 9 bases aligning to TRBD1. Germline trimming cut 4 bases from V and 14 bases from J; bases unmatched to any gene: 6. Germline V CDR1 and CDR2: SGHAT, FQNNGV. The CDR3 consists of 12 residues. The entire variable domain, with the rest obtained from reference TRBV11-2 and TRBJ2-1, is as follows: EAGVAQSPRYKIIEKRQSVAFWCNPISGHATLYWYQQILGQGPKLLIQFQNNGVVDDSQLPKDRFSAERLKGVDSTLKIQPAKLEDSAVYLCASSSSDRGKFFGPGTRLTVL.